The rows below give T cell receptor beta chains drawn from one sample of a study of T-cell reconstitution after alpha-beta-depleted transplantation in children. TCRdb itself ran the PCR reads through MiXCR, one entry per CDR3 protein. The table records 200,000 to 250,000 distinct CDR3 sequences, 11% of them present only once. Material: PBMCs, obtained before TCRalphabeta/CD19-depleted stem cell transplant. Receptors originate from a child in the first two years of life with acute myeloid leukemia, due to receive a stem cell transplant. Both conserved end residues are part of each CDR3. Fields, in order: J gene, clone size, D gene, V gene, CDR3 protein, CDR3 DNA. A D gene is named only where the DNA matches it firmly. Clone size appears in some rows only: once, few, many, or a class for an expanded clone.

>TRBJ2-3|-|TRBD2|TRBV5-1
CASSSLAGVFTDTQYF
TGCGCCAGCAGCTCATTAGCGGGGGTTTTCACAGATACGCAGTATTTT
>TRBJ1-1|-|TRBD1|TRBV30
CAWSRQGNTEAFF
TGTGCCTGGAGTAGACAGGGGAACACTGAAGCTTTCTTT
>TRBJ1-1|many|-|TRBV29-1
CSGTSGLNTEAFF
TGCAGCGGTACGTCAGGGTTAAACACTGAAGCTTTCTTT
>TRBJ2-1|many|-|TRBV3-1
CASSLQITRFNEQFF
TGTGCCAGCAGCCTCCAGATAACTAGGTTCAATGAGCAGTTCTTC
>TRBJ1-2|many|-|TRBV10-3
CAISGEDYGYTF
TGTGCCATCAGCGGGGAGGACTATGGCTACACCTTC
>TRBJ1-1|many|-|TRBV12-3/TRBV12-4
CASSLNPNTEAFF
TGTGCCAGCAGTTTGAACCCGAACACTGAAGCTTTCTTT
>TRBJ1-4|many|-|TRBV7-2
CASSRDTTNEKLFF
TGTGCCAGCAGCCGGGACACAACTAATGAAAAACTGTTTTTT
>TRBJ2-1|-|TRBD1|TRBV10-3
CATRDRYNEQFF
TGTGCCACTCGGGACAGATACAATGAGCAGTTCTTC
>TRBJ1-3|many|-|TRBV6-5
CASTRGGVLIPSGNTIYF
TGTGCCAGCACGCGGGGAGGGGTACTGATACCCTCTGGAAACACCATATATTTT
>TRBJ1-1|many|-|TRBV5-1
CASSSLGHSNTEAFF
TGCGCCAGCAGCTCTTTGGGGCATTCGAACACTGAAGCTTTCTTT
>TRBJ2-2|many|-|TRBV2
CASTLHRGGDTGELFF
TGTGCCAGCACCCTCCACAGGGGCGGGGACACCGGGGAGCTGTTTTTT
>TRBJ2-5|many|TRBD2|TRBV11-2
CASSWREGRETQYF
TGTGCCAGCAGCTGGCGGGAGGGGAGGGAGACCCAGTACTTC
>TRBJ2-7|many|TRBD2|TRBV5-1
CASSLSSSGGSSYEQYF
TGCGCCAGCAGCTTGAGCAGTAGCGGGGGTTCTTCCTACGAGCAGTACTTC